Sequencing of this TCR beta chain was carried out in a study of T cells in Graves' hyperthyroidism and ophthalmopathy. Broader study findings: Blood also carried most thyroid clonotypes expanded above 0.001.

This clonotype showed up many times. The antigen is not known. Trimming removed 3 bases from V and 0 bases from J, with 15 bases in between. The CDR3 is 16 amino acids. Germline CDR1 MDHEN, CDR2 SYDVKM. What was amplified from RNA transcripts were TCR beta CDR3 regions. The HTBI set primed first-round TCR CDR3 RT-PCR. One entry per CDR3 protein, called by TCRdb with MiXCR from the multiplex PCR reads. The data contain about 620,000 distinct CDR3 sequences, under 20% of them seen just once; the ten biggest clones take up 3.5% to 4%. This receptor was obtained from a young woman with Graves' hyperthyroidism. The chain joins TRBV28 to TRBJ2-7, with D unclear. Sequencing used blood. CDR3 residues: CASSFVGSPDSYEQYF. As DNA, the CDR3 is TGTGCCAGCAGTTTTGTCGGCAGCCCCGACTCCTACGAGCAGTACTTC.